The 12 T cell receptor beta chains below were found in one sample sequenced in a study of T cell responses to AZD1222 COVID-19 vaccine. Measured with immunoSEQ multiplex PCR; TCRdb has only the in-frame clones, and not every one. The repertoire includes fewer than 300,000 clones, 85% to 95% of them detected once, and 0.55% sits in the top ten. Here the sequenced sample was peripheral blood, taken on day 0 of AZD1222 vaccination. These receptors all come from an adult in good health.

The rearrangement uses TRBV7-6 and TRBJ2-1, with 8 positions matching TRBD2. The germline CDR1 and CDR2 sequences are SGHVS and FNYEAQ. The CDR3 consists of 15 residues. V lost 2 bases, J lost 2 bases, and 2 bases stayed unmatched. The CDR3 DNA reads as TGTGCCAGCAGCTTATTGGGACTAGCCTACAATGAGCAGTTCTTC. Its translation is CASSLLGLAYNEQFF.

This rearrangement joins TRBV3-1 (or the pseudogene TRBV3-2) to TRBJ2-7; weak D call: TRBD1 (5 bases). Germline V lookup: CDR1 LGHDT, CDR2 YNNKEL (reference sequence). CDR3 length: 13 amino acids. Trimming cost V 4 bases and J 3 bases, with 10 bases left between them. CDR3 loop: CASSLRQGYEQYF. The CDR3 nucleotides are TGTGCCAGCAGCCTCCGTCAGGGCTACGAGCAGTACTTC.

The V gene is TRBV5-1, the J gene TRBJ1-1; D remains unclear. Per germline, CDR1 SGHRS and CDR2 YFSETQ. This CDR3 comprises 15 residues. Trimming pared 0 bases from V and 0 bases from J, leaving 9 bases between. CDR3 loop: CASSLGHSMNTEAFF. The CDR3, as DNA: TGCGCCAGCAGCTTGGGACATTCTATGAACACTGAAGCTTTCTTT.

The chain links TRBV24-1 to TRBJ1-5, with unresolved D. V lost 9 bases and J 0 bases, leaving 14 bases between the germline ends. CDR1 is KGHDR, CDR2 SFDVKD, per germline. This CDR3 comprises 15 residues. The CDR3 spells CATPPWAYSNQPQHF. The DNA for the CDR3 is TGTGCCACCCCCCCTTGGGCATATAGCAATCAGCCCCAGCATTTT.

V gene TRBV28 combines with J gene TRBJ2-2; D gene uncertain. V lost 6 bases and J 5 bases, leaving 10 bases between the germline ends. The CDR3 has 13 residues. Germline-derived CDR1 and CDR2 are MDHEN and SYDVKM. CDR3: CASRTPRTGELFF. For the CDR3, the DNA is TGTGCCAGCAGGACCCCCCGGACCGGGGAGCTGTTTTTT.

V is TRBV6-1 and J is TRBJ2-5; D unclear. The V end was cut by 1 base, the J end by 1 base, with 7 bases between. The CDR3 spans 14 residues. The germline V gene encodes CDR1 MNHNS and CDR2 SASEGT. CDR3 loop: CASSEVGSQETQYF. DNA of the CDR3: TGTGCCAGCAGTGAAGTTGGAAGCCAAGAGACCCAGTACTTC.

V and J are TRBV10-2 and TRBJ1-2; the D gene is possibly TRBD1 (6 bases). The CDR3 contains 15 residues. Germline CDR1 and CDR2: WSHSY and SAAADI. V was cut by 0 bases and J by 5 bases, with 13 bases left in between. CDR3 loop: CASSESGAGGYGYTF. DNA of the CDR3: TGCGCCAGCAGTGAGTCGGGGGCGGGAGGTTATGGCTACACCTTC.

The V call is TRBV7-2, the J call TRBJ2-7; 9 bases align to TRBD2. V was pared by 2 bases and J by 1 base, with 6 bases of the junction left unmatched. The CDR3 has 16 residues. Looked up from germline, CDR1 is SGHTA and CDR2 is FQGNSA. The CDR3 DNA sequence: TGTGCCAGCAGCTTAAGGGGTAGCGGGGGTTCCTACGAGCAGTACTTC. This sequence encodes CASSLRGSGGSYEQYF.

This rearrangement joins TRBV19 to TRBJ1-1; D not certain. V lost 4 bases and J lost 5, with 17 bases in between. CDR1 LNHDA and CDR2 SQIVND come from the germline V gene (reference sequence). CDR3 length: 15 residues. The CDR3 DNA sequence: TGTGCCAGTAGTACCTCCCTGGACCGGTGGACTGAAGCTTTCTTT. Residues: CASSTSLDRWTEAFF.

About this clone itself: The sample contains more than one DNA sequence encoding this CDR3. The chain couples TRBV5-1 to TRBJ1-4; D is ambiguous. V was shortened by 0 bases and J by 4 bases, with 7 bases between the two germline ends. Germline V gives CDR1 SGHRS, CDR2 YFSETQ. The CDR3 has 14 residues. In DNA form, the CDR3 reads TGCGCCAGCAGCTTGGGTCCAGTTAATGAAAAACTGTTTTTT. Its translation is CASSLGPVNEKLFF.

V is TRBV19 and J is TRBJ1-5; TRBD1 might be the D (6 bases). The length of the CDR3 is 14 residues. Germline CDR1 LNHDA, CDR2 SQIVND (reference sequence). V shed 3 bases and J shed 6 bases, with 12 bases lying between them. CDR3 protein: CASSIQGKGQPQHF. DNA for the CDR3: TGTGCCAGTAGTATCCAGGGGAAGGGTCAGCCCCAGCATTTT.

The chain recombines TRBV11-1 with TRBJ2-5; possibly TRBD1 for D (5 bases). Trimming removed 0 bases from V and 2 bases from J, with 7 bases in between. CDR1 SGHAT and CDR2 FQDESV come from the germline V gene (reference sequence). The CDR3 runs to 14 residues. This CDR3 reads CASSLAAGQETQYF. In DNA, the CDR3 is TGTGCCAGCAGCTTAGCGGCAGGGCAAGAGACCCAGTACTTC.